This TCR beta chain was documented in a study of T cells after yellow fever vaccination. Study-level information: When fractions had low cell numbers, they were prepared with SMART-Seq v4 Ultra Low Input.

Conversion of TCR transcripts into cDNA relied on 5'RACE template switching, which added a universal primer site and UMIs. Using its own MiXCR run on the 5' RACE reads, TCRdb lists one record per CDR3 protein. The sample contains more than 200,000 distinct CDR3 sequences, 3.6% of which appear only once. Germline V gene lookup returns CDR1 KGHSH and CDR2 LQKENI. This CDR3 is built from 12 residues. Worth noting for this clonotype: A much larger clone differs from this one at a single base, so this may be a read error.

This rearrangement joins TRBV18 to TRBJ2-1; possibly TRBD2 for D (5 bases). This receptor was taken from a man between 18 and 35 years old who received the YFV17D yellow fever vaccine. This sample comprised PBMCs, obtained 15 days after the yellow fever booster vaccination. CDR3 amino acids: CASEGSYTEQFF. The CDR3 coding sequence is TGTGCCAGCGAGGGTTCCTACACTGAGCAGTTCTTC.